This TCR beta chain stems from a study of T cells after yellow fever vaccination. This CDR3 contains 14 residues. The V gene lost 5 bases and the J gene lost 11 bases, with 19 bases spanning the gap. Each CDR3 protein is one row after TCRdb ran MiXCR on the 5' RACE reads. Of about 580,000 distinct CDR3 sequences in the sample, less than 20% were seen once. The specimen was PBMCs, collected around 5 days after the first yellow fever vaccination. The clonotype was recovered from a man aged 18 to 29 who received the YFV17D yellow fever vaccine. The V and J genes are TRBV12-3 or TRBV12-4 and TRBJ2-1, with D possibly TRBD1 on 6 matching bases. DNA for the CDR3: TGTGCCAGCAGTCTGGGGATGATGACAGGCCAGCAGTTCTTC. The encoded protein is CASSLGMMTGQQFF.